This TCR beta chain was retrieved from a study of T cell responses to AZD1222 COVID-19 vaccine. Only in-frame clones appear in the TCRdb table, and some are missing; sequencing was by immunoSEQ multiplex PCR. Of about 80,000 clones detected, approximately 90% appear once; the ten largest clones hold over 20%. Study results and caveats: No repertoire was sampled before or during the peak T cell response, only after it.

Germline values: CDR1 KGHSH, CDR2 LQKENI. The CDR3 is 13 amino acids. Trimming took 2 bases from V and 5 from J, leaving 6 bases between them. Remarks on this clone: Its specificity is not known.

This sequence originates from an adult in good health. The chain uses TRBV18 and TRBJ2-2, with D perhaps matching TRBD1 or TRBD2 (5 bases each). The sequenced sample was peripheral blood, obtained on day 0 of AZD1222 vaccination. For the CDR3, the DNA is TGTGCCAGCTCACCAGGGGGAACCGGGGAGCTGTTTTTT. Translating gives CASSPGGTGELFF. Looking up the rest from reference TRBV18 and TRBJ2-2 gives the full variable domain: NAGVMQNPRHLVRRRGQEARLRCSPMKGHSHVYWYRQLPEEGLKFMVYLQKENIIDESGMPKERFSAEFPKEGPSILRIQQVVRGDSAAYFCASSPGGTGELFFGEGSRLTVL.